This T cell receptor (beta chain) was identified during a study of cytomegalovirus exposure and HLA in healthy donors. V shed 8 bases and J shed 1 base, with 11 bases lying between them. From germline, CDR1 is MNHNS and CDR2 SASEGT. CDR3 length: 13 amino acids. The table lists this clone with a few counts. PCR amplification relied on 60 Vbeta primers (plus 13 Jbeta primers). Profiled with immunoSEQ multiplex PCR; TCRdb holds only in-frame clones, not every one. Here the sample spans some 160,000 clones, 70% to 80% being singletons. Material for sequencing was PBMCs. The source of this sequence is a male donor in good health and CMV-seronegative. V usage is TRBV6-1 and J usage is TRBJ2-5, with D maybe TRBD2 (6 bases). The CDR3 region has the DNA TGTGCCAGCCTCCGGAGGGCCCAAGAGACCCAGTACTTC. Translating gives CASLRRAQETQYF.